This TCR beta chain derives from a study of blood T cells in healthy people across ages. V was pared by 6 bases and J by 7 bases, with 15 bases between. Germline CDR1 and CDR2: SQVTM and ANQGSEA. This CDR3 region has 13 residues. Samples had at least 7 million PBMCs isolated from them. Primers used in a second PCR of about 6 to 11 cycles were a sample-barcoded 5' primer and a J-beta primer mix. TCRdb independently ran MiXCR on the 5' RACE reads; one entry per CDR3 protein. The sample lists roughly 1.5 million distinct CDR3 sequences, about 42% occurring once. The chain joins TRBV29-1 to TRBJ1-4; D not resolved. Sequencing input: blood. This sequence originates from a woman under 30 in good health. The CDR3 nucleotides are TGCAGCGTCGCGAGGGCGCTAGGTGAAAAACTGTTTTTT. Amino acids: CSVARALGEKLFF.